This TCR beta chain was retrieved from a study of spatial heterogeneity in lung cancer. TCRdb called the 5' RACE reads again in MiXCR, with one record for every CDR3 protein. The sample shows 40,000 to 55,000 distinct CDR3 sequences, 12% to 15% of them seen only once. The time point is: sample taken at primary tumor resection. This clonotype has only a few counts. Germline lookup yields CDR1 ENHRY and CDR2 SYGVKD. The CDR3 totals 13 residues. V shed 10 bases and J 7 bases; nucleotides not matched to a gene: 9. Source: PBMCs, taken at surgery. The TCR originated in a male donor with early-stage non-small cell lung cancer. V gene TRBV10-3 combines with J gene TRBJ1-5, with 8 positions matching TRBD1. The CDR3: CASYAGGSQPQHF. The CDR3, as DNA: TGTGCCAGCTACGCAGGGGGCTCCCAGCCCCAGCATTTT.